This paragraph covers one T cell receptor beta chain sequence. No antigen is known for it. CDR3 length: 21 amino acids. Germline CDR1 and CDR2: SGHDN and FVKESK. J lost 2 bases, V lost 3 bases, and 14 bases had no gene match. The sample originates from a study of T cell responses to AZD1222 COVID-19 vaccine. Turning to the study itself: Second-dose schedules of about 4 or about 12 weeks were combined.

Using immunoSEQ multiplex PCR, the repertoire was profiled, and TCRdb retains in-frame clones only, with some absent. Found here are just over 150,000 clones, 75% to 95% of them singletons; the top ten hold 1.8%. Study conclusions and caveats: Regions left unmutated in variants are reportedly the target of nearly half of spike-specific TCRs. Receipt of two AZD1222 doses was followed by a rise in Spike-specific TCR breadth and depth.

The receptor was derived from an adult in good health. The chain employs TRBV14 and TRBJ2-2; 14 bases are a match to TRBD2. Here the sequenced sample was peripheral blood, taken on day 0 of AZD1222 vaccination. The CDR3 DNA reads as TGTGCCAGCAGCCACCTCTATAAAGGACTAGCGGGAGGCCCTAACACCGGGGAGCTGTTTTTT. It codes for CASSHLYKGLAGGPNTGELFF.